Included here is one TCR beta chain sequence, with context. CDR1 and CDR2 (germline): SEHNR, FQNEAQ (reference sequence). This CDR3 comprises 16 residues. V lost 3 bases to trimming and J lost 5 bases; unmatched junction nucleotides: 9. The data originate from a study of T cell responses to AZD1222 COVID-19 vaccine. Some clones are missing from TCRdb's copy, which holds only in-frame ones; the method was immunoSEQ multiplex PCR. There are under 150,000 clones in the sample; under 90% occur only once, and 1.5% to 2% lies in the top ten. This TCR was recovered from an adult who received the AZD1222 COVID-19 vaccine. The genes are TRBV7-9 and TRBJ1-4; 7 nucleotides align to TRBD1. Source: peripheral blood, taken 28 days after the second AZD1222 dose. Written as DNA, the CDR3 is TGTGCCAGCAGCTTTCAGGGGGGGATGAGGAATGAAAAACTGTTTTTT. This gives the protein CASSFQGGMRNEKLFF.